Shown below are 2 T cell receptor beta chains from a single sample sequenced in a study of blood T cells in healthy people across ages. With a J-beta primer mix and a sample-barcoded 5' primer, a second PCR ran about 7 to 11 cycles. From the 5' RACE reads, TCRdb called clonotypes with MiXCR, one entry per CDR3 protein. The data hold about 700,000 distinct CDR3 sequences, with about 32% observed a single time. Material for sequencing was blood. Source of these receptors: a woman older than 75 in good health.

This clonotype was seen a few times. At one end, the junction sequence differs from germline, possibly due to a read error. The CDR3 reads CAGSQAGTASYEQYF. The CDR3 nucleotides are TGCGCCGGCAGCCAAGCCGGGACAGCCTCCTACGAGCAGTACTTC. V and J are TRBV4-1 and TRBJ2-7, with TRBD1 matching 7 bases. CDR1 is MGHRA and CDR2 is YSYEKL in the germline V gene. This CDR3 has 15 amino acids.

This clonotype has just a few counts. A much larger clone sits a single nucleotide away, making a read error possible. The J gene is TRBJ2-3, the V gene TRBV12-3 or TRBV12-4; D is ambiguous. This CDR3 region has 13 residues. The CDR3: CASSPQSTDAQYF. In DNA form, the CDR3 reads TGTGCCAGCAGTCCACAGAGCACAGATGCGCAGTATTTT.